This TCR beta chain is drawn from a study of spatial heterogeneity in lung cancer (dated by TCRdb to between 2017 and 2020). In the study overall: Samples were obtained from about 75 patients with early-stage, untreated non-small cell lung cancer from the lung TRACERx cohort. Follow-up PBMC samples were sequenced whenever available, and the median time to follow-up was about 24 months after resection. Beta-chain transcripts were consistently detected in greater numbers than alpha-chain transcripts, which likely reflected higher beta-chain transcript abundance. In the raw uncorrected reads, each unique combination of TCR and UMI appeared on average more than ten times. TCR alpha and beta repertoires were quantitatively compared across multiple tumor regions, matched nontumor lung and blood in non-small cell lung cancer. TCR repertoire features were related to nonsynonymous mutation counts determined by whole-exome sequencing of tumor tissue. At surgery, 200 to 250 tumor regions, roughly 63 matched nontumor lung samples and 45 to 60 PBMC samples were TCR-sequenced for both alpha and beta chains. Summary of the overall study and its limitations: Only approximately 15 patients were included in the comparisons of baseline and follow-up blood repertoires. Confirming at a functional level the hypothesis that regional TCRs recognize regional mutations was considered to require additional single-cell paired TCR alpha and beta sequencing. Ubiquitous expanded tumor TCRs were detected in blood more often at tumor resection than at routine follow-up.

In regard to this clonotype: Its binding antigen is unknown. No per-base quality is available; no much larger clone lies one base away.

The library was generated by 5' RACE. The instrument given in TCRdb is NextSeq 500. To allow correction of PCR and sequencing errors, the TCR library protocol tagged every TCR cDNA molecule with a unique molecular identifier. In the authors' own workflow: Decombinator tools were used for TCR identification, UMI-based error correction and CDR3 extraction. TCRs above a frequency of 2 per 1,000, corresponding to the top 1% of the tumor frequency distribution, were defined as expanded. Renyi diversity was computed with the R vegan package after each repertoire had been subsampled 100 times to 5,000 TCRs. CDR3 similarity networks were built from amino acid triplet string-kernel similarity, connecting CDR3s with pairwise similarity above 0.82. In-frame beta chains were kept once TCRdb had trimmed the public reads at Q25 with fastp and called clones with MiXCR. Every entry covers one CDR3 protein and lists the most common genes and DNA from its rows. These V and J calls originate from TCRdb's pipeline instead of the authors' own analysis. Present in this sample are 95,000 to 130,000 distinct CDR3 sequences, less than 15% of which were seen just once. Jointly, the top ten make up 16% of the sample.

The CDR3 covers 16 residues, taking in both the cysteine and the phenylalanine. Only CDR3 DNA remains: 48 bases, in frame from the first base. The time point label, read with the paper, signifies: blood at routine non-recurrence follow-up after resection. TCR sequencing used whole RNA extracted from tumor and nontumor lung tissue, or from cryopreserved PBMC samples, without cell sorting. A patient was chosen for TCR sequencing only when enough RNA was available from at least two tumor regions. The origin of this receptor is a male donor with early-stage non-small cell lung cancer. Recombination joined TRBV12-1 with TRBJ1-5; TRBD1 reflects the table's D call only, with no check against the DNA. TRBV12-1 is marked as a pseudogene. The sequencing used PBMCs, collected at follow-up. The CDR3 corresponds to CASSFGRGVGNQPQHF. In nucleotides, the sequence is TGTGCCAGCAGCTTTGGCAGGGGTGTTGGCAATCAGCCCCAGCATTTT.